The 5 T cell receptor beta chains presented below share a single source sample, sequenced in a study of control samples from healthy donors and cancer patients. Sequencing used immunoSEQ multiplex PCR; TCRdb keeps in-frame clones, though not all of them. The table has fewer than 200,000 clones, approximately 96% seen once. Sequenced: blood. These receptors originate from a woman in her thirties in good health.

The rearrangement links TRBV27 to TRBJ2-7; the D call may be TRBD1 or TRBD2 (6 bases each). Germline V lookup: CDR1 MNHEY, CDR2 SMNVEV (reference sequence). This CDR3 has 15 residues. Between the trimmed V and J ends, which lost 4 bases and 4 bases, there was a span of 17 bases. The CDR3 here is CASSSSQGGFYEQYF. In nucleotides, the CDR3 is TGTGCCAGCAGTTCCTCACAGGGAGGATTTTACGAGCAGTACTTC.

A single count supports this clone. An end of the junction differs from the germline gene, which may be a read error. The CDR3 loop is CASSLVGPYDEQFF. The CDR3 nucleotides are TGTGCCAGCAGCCTGGTCGGGCCCTACGATGAGCAGTTCTTC. V usage is TRBV7-6 and J usage is TRBJ2-1; D uncertain. CDR3 size: 14 residues. CDR1 SGHVS and CDR2 FNYEAQ come from the germline V gene.

The chain combines TRBV4-1 with TRBJ1-4; no clear D gene. Per the germline V gene, CDR1 is MGHRA and CDR2 is YSYEKL. Trimming removed 3 bases from V and 8 bases from J, with 16 bases in between. This CDR3 spans 15 amino acids. The CDR3: CASSQDSRLGEKLFF. Here the CDR3 DNA reads TGCGCCAGCAGCCAGGACTCTCGGCTAGGGGAAAAACTGTTTTTT.

The V gene is TRBV12-3 or TRBV12-4, the J gene TRBJ1-3; D remains ambiguous. Trimming left V 6 bases short and J 1 base short, with 4 bases between. The CDR3 sequence is 12 residues long. This chain's CDR3 is CASRVSGNTIYF. CDR3 nucleotide sequence: TGTGCCAGCAGGGTATCTGGAAACACCATATATTTT.

The genes are TRBV30 and TRBJ1-2; 11 nucleotides line up with TRBD1. Germline V gives CDR1 GTSNPN, CDR2 SVGIG (reference sequence). After removal of 7 bases from V and 4 bases from J, the junction contained 5 bases not matched to a gene. The CDR3 runs to 13 residues. In nucleotides, the CDR3 is TGTGCCTTGGGGACAGGGGGACCCTATGGCTACACCTTC. This translates into CALGTGGPYGYTF.